The 27 T cell receptor beta chains given below trace back to one sample, sequenced in a study of a mutant IDH1 vaccine in newly diagnosed glioma. Repertoires were generated with immunoSEQ multiplex PCR, while TCRdb's copy carries only in-frame clones and drops some. The sample records over 55,000 clones, about 89% being singletons. The time point was: week 11, during vaccination. Doses comprised 300 ug of mutant IDH1 20-mer peptide each, plus topical imiquimod. Their cognate antigens are unknown. The sequencing here drew on PBMCs, taken from a glioma patient whose treatment included an IDH1 peptide vaccine. All receptors derive from a man aged 40-49 years with glioma.

This chain uses TRBV6-4 with TRBJ2-5, with no clear D. V was pared by 6 bases and J by 5 bases, with 13 bases between. This CDR3 region has 13 residues. The V gene's germline CDR1 is MRHNA and CDR2 SNTAGT. This CDR3 is CASSRTLGETQYF. CDR3 nucleotides: TGTGCCAGCAGCCGGACCCTGGGGGAGACCCAGTACTTC.

This clone occurred a few times. The J gene is TRBJ1-2, the V gene TRBV28; 8 nucleotides match TRBD1. In germline, CDR1 is MDHEN, CDR2 SYDVKM. Trimming removed 6 bases from V and 8 bases from J; junction bases left unmatched: 14. The CDR3 is 15 residues long. The CDR3 coding sequence is TGTGCCAGCAGCATAGAGGGATGGACAGGGAAAGGCTACACCTTC. Protein product: CASSIEGWTGKGYTF.

The chain carries TRBV7-9 and TRBJ2-1, with D possibly matching TRBD1 (6 bases). Trimming removed 3 bases at V and 8 bases at J, with 23 bases between. Germline loops: CDR1 SEHNR, CDR2 FQNEAQ (reference sequence). This CDR3 contains 17 residues. The DNA for the CDR3 is TGTGCCAGCAGCTTGGAGATCGGGACATTTCCTCGGGATGAGCAGTTCTTC. Encoded protein: CASSLEIGTFPRDEQFF.

The chain links TRBV19 to TRBJ1-2; perhaps TRBD1 as D (5 bases). Trimming removed 3 bases at V and 7 bases at J, with 9 bases between. There are 12 residues in the CDR3. Germline loops: CDR1 LNHDA, CDR2 SQIVND (reference sequence). The CDR3 nucleotides read TGTGCCAGTAGTATCCAGGGCACTGGCTACACCTTC. Its protein is CASSIQGTGYTF. Supplemented by reference TRBV19 and TRBJ1-2, the full variable domain reads DGGITQSPKYLFRKEGQNVTLSCEQNLNHDAMYWYRQDPGQGLRLIYYSQIVNDFQKGDIAEGYSVSREKKESFPLTVTSAQKNPTAFYLCASSIQGTGYTFGSGTRLTVV.

The chain joins TRBV27 to TRBJ2-3; D possibly matches TRBD1 or TRBD2 (5 bases each). From germline, CDR1 is MNHEY and CDR2 SMNVEV (reference sequence). The CDR3 loop spans 14 amino acids. The germline V and J ends were trimmed by 6 bases and 3 bases, with 13 bases remaining between them. The chain's CDR3 is CASSLGVGTDTQYF. The CDR3 coding sequence is TGTGCCAGCAGCCTGGGGGTGGGGACAGATACGCAGTATTTT.

The chain employs TRBV10-3 and TRBJ2-7; 9 bases fit TRBD2. V was clipped by 0 bases and J by 3 bases; unmatched bases: 3. The CDR3 extends over 15 amino acids. Germline V lookup: CDR1 ENHRY, CDR2 SYGVKD. CDR3 amino acids: CAISESGLADYEQYF. The CDR3 DNA reads TGTGCCATCAGTGAGTCGGGACTAGCAGACTACGAGCAGTACTTC.

The gene calls are TRBV2 and TRBJ1-2, with D uncertain. Germline V gene lookup returns CDR1 SNHLY and CDR2 FYNNEI. V was pared by 4 bases and J by 6 bases, with 6 bases between. The CDR3 has 11 residues. The CDR3 nucleotides are TGTGCCAGCAGTGTGACCCATGGCTACACCTTC. It yields the protein CASSVTHGYTF.

The chain links TRBV6-5 to TRBJ1-4; 7 bases fit TRBD1. Germline CDR1 is MNHEY and CDR2 is SVGAGI. V lost 6 bases to trimming and J lost 3 bases; unmatched junction nucleotides: 7. The CDR3 is 15 residues long. CDR3 region: CASSTGVLPNEKLFF. The CDR3 nucleotides read TGTGCCAGCAGCACAGGGGTTTTACCTAATGAAAAACTGTTTTTT.

The gene calls are TRBV5-1 and TRBJ2-5; 11 bases align to TRBD1. The CDR3 has 16 residues. Germline loops: CDR1 SGHRS, CDR2 YFSETQ. V shed 4 bases and J 0 bases; nucleotides not matched to a gene: 5. This CDR3 is CASSAGTGGYQETQYF. The CDR3 DNA follows: TGCGCCAGCAGCGCAGGGACAGGGGGGTACCAAGAGACCCAGTACTTC.

This clone appeared a few times. V and J are TRBV6-5 and TRBJ1-1; 9 nucleotides align to TRBD1. The CDR3 length is 14 residues. V dropped 6 bases and J dropped 4; count of bases not matched to a gene: 6. Germline V CDR1 and CDR2: MNHEY, SVGAGI. Written as DNA, the CDR3 is TGTGCCAGCAGCGACCGGGACAGGGTCACTGAAGCTTTCTTT. Its protein product is CASSDRDRVTEAFF.

The V call is TRBV7-8, the J call TRBJ2-1, with 8 bases identical to TRBD1. Trimming removed 6 bases from V and 2 bases from J; junction bases left unmatched: 3. Per germline, CDR1 SGHVS and CDR2 FQNEAQ. The CDR3 consists of 14 residues. The CDR3 spells CASRDRDPYNEQFF. DNA for the CDR3: TGTGCCAGCAGGGACAGGGACCCCTACAATGAGCAGTTCTTC.

The chain is built from TRBV5-8 and TRBJ1-5; 9 bases align to TRBD1. V trimming: 4 bases; J trimming: 0 bases; junction bases outside the gene matches: 8. The CDR3 has 17 residues. CDR1 and CDR2 (germline): SGHTS, YDEGEE. CDR3 sequence: CASSPGQGIYSNQPQHF. The CDR3 coding sequence is TGTGCCAGCAGCCCGGGACAGGGCATCTATAGCAATCAGCCCCAGCATTTT. Using reference TRBV5-8 and TRBJ1-5 for the parts outside the CDR3, the full variable domain is EAGVTQSPTHLIKTRGQQATLRCSPISGHTSVYWYQQALGLGLQFLLWYDEGEERNRGNFPPRFSGRQFPNYSSELNVNALELEDSALYLCASSPGQGIYSNQPQHFGDGTRLSIL.

The chain uses TRBV19 and TRBJ1-2, with TRBD1 as a possible D gene (6 bases). Germline V gene lookup returns CDR1 LNHDA and CDR2 SQIVND (reference sequence). V was shortened by 3 bases and J by 0 bases, with 14 bases between the two germline ends. CDR3 length: 16 amino acids. The CDR3 coding sequence is TGTGCCAGTAGTATCAGGGGAGGAGGTACTAACTATGGCTACACCTTC. This codes for CASSIRGGGTNYGYTF.

The chain has TRBV29-1 and TRBJ2-1, with TRBD1 as a possible D gene (6 bases). This CDR3 region has 16 residues. The germline V gene has CDR1 SQVTM and CDR2 ANQGSEA. V lost 2 bases and J 0 bases, leaving 14 bases between the germline ends. The CDR3 nucleotides are TGCAGCGTTGAATGGACAGTCGAACACTCCTACAATGAGCAGTTCTTC. It encodes CSVEWTVEHSYNEQFF.

This chain uses TRBV19 with TRBJ2-2; D gene unclear. CDR3 length: 12 amino acids. CDR1 and CDR2 (germline): LNHDA, SQIVND (reference sequence). V lost 9 bases and J lost 4, with 9 bases in between. The CDR3 loop is CASKMGTGELFF. In DNA form, the CDR3 reads TGTGCCAGCAAAATGGGCACCGGGGAGCTGTTTTTT. Full variable domain (remainder filled in from reference TRBV19 and TRBJ2-2): DGGITQSPKYLFRKEGQNVTLSCEQNLNHDAMYWYRQDPGQGLRLIYYSQIVNDFQKGDIAEGYSVSREKKESFPLTVTSAQKNPTAFYLCASKMGTGELFFGEGSRLTVL.

The chain joins TRBV6-5 to TRBJ1-2; TRBD1 is a possible D gene (5 bases). Germline values: CDR1 MNHEY, CDR2 SVGAGI. The CDR3 has 14 residues. The V gene lost 0 bases and the J gene lost 3 bases, with 8 bases spanning the gap. The CDR3 here is CASSYSETDYGYTF. Here the CDR3 DNA reads TGTGCCAGCAGTTACTCTGAGACAGACTATGGCTACACCTTC.

This clone has more than one count but fewer than ten. The chain couples TRBV6-1 to TRBJ2-1; D might be TRBD1 or TRBD2, each matching 5 bases. Trimming removed 6 bases from V and 2 bases from J, with 14 bases in between. The germline V gene encodes CDR1 MNHNS and CDR2 SASEGT. The CDR3 runs 15 residues. The CDR3 sequence is CASSPGTVTYNEQFF. The CDR3 bases are TGTGCCAGCAGCCCAGGGACGGTAACCTACAATGAGCAGTTCTTC.

The chain employs TRBV4-1 and TRBJ2-3; perhaps TRBD2 as D (6 bases). This CDR3 has 15 amino acids. V was cut by 0 bases and J by 0 bases, with 7 bases left in between. The germline V gene has CDR1 MGHRA and CDR2 YSYEKL. The CDR3 is CASSQEGTSTDTQYF. As DNA, the CDR3 is TGCGCCAGCAGCCAAGAGGGGACTAGCACAGATACGCAGTATTTT.

The chain joins TRBV19 to TRBJ2-1; 11 bases agree with TRBD2. The length of the CDR3 is 15 residues. V dropped 1 base and J dropped 5; count of bases not matched to a gene: 1. The germline CDR1 and CDR2 sequences are LNHDA and SQIVND (reference sequence). The DNA for the CDR3 is TGTGCCAGTAGTATAGGACTAGCGGGGAACAATGAGCAGTTCTTC. Translating gives CASSIGLAGNNEQFF.

The J gene is TRBJ1-1, the V gene TRBV28; no clear D gene. The CDR3 totals 12 residues. Germline lookup yields CDR1 MDHEN and CDR2 SYDVKM. The V gene lost 5 bases and the J gene lost 5 bases, with 9 bases spanning the gap. CDR3 nucleotides: TGTGCCAGCAGTCAAAGGGCGACTGAAGCTTTCTTT. Translation gives CASSQRATEAFF. The entire variable domain, with the rest obtained from reference TRBV28 and TRBJ1-1, is as follows: DVKVTQSSRYLVKRTGEKVFLECVQDMDHENMFWYRQDPGLGLRLIYFSYDVKMKEKGDIPEGYSVSREKKERFSLILESASTNQTSMYLCASSQRATEAFFGQGTRLTVV.

The rearrangement joins TRBV5-4 to TRBJ2-5, with D possibly matching TRBD2 (5 bases). CDR3 length: 16 amino acids. Trimming took off 0 bases at V and 2 bases at J, with 14 bases between the two ends. Germline V gives CDR1 SGHNT, CDR2 YYREEE (reference sequence). DNA for the CDR3: TGTGCCAGCAGCTTGGTGTTAGGGTCGGGGCAAGAGACCCAGTACTTC. The encoded protein is CASSLVLGSGQETQYF.

V gene TRBV29-1 combines with J gene TRBJ1-1; 10 nucleotides match TRBD1. The CDR3 has 13 residues. J gave up 3 bases and V 6 bases, and 4 bases lay outside the gene matches. Germline V gives CDR1 SQVTM, CDR2 ANQGSEA. CDR3 nucleotide sequence: TGCAGCGTCTCGACAGGGGGCTACACTGAAGCTTTCTTT. It specifies CSVSTGGYTEAFF.

The CDR3: CASSPLTGWVGNTEAFF. CDR3 in DNA: TGTGCCAGCAGTCCATTGACAGGGTGGGTAGGGAACACTGAAGCTTTCTTT. The chain couples TRBV28 to TRBJ1-1; 7 nucleotides agree with TRBD1. The V and J ends lost 5 bases and 1 base, in that order; junction bases with no gene match: 13. The CDR3 extends over 17 amino acids. Germline CDR1 and CDR2: MDHEN and SYDVKM. Together with reference TRBV28 and TRBJ1-1, the CDR3 gives the full variable domain: DVKVTQSSRYLVKRTGEKVFLECVQDMDHENMFWYRQDPGLGLRLIYFSYDVKMKEKGDIPEGYSVSREKKERFSLILESASTNQTSMYLCASSPLTGWVGNTEAFFGQGTRLTVV.

The J gene is TRBJ2-3, the V gene TRBV25-1; D might be TRBD2 (5 bases). V dropped 5 bases and J dropped 0 bases, with 9 bases sitting between them. The CDR3 consists of 14 residues. Germline lookup yields CDR1 MGHDK and CDR2 SYGVNS. CDR3 in amino acids: CASSLRGSTDTQYF. The CDR3 DNA sequence: TGTGCCAGCAGTCTTCGGGGAAGCACAGATACGCAGTATTTT.

The genes are TRBV5-1 and TRBJ1-5; TRBD1 might be the D (6 bases). CDR1 SGHRS and CDR2 YFSETQ come from the germline V gene. This CDR3 region has 14 residues. The germline V and J ends were trimmed by 0 bases and 7 bases, with 11 bases remaining between them. The CDR3 nucleotides are TGCGCCAGCAGCTTGGATGCGGGACAACAGCCCCAGCATTTT. It translates to CASSLDAGQQPQHF.

V and J are TRBV6-1 and TRBJ1-4, with D maybe TRBD1 (6 bases). V was cut by 5 bases and J by 5 bases, with 9 bases left in between. Germline CDR1 MNHNS, CDR2 SASEGT. This CDR3 comprises 13 residues. The CDR3 spells CASSTGQNEKLFF. DNA for the CDR3: TGTGCCAGCAGTACTGGACAGAATGAAAAACTGTTTTTT.

The V gene is TRBV19, the J gene TRBJ2-5; D gene unclear. The CDR3 consists of 15 residues. Germline V lookup: CDR1 LNHDA, CDR2 SQIVND (reference sequence). V was clipped by 3 bases and J by 5 bases, with 16 bases between them. CDR3 DNA sequence: TGTGCCAGTAGTATCGGGTTCGAAGGAAAGGAGACCCAGTACTTC. Translated, it gives CASSIGFEGKETQYF.